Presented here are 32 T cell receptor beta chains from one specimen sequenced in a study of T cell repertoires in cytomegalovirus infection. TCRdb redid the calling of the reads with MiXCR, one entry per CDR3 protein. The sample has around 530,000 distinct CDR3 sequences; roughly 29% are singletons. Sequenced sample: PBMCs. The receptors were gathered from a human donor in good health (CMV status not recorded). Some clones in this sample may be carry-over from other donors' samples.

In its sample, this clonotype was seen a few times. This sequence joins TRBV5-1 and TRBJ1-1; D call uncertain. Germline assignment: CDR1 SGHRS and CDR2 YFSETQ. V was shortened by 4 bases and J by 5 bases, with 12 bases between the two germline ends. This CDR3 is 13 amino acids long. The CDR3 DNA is TGCGCCAGCAGCCGTGAGGGCGGGACTGAAGCTTTCTTT. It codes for CASSREGGTEAFF. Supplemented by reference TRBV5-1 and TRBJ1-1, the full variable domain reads KAGVTQTPRYLIKTRGQQVTLSCSPISGHRSVSWYQQTPGQGLQFLFEYFSETQRNKGNFPGRFSGRQFSNSRSEMNVSTLELGDSALYLCASSREGGTEAFFGQGTRLTVV.

The CDR3 sequence is CASSTIRLTTSGRYGYTYEQYV. DNA for the CDR3: TGTGCCAGCAGTACAATCCGACTGACTACTAGCGGGAGATACGGGTATACCTACGAGCAGTACGTC. This chain connects TRBV6-5 to TRBJ2-7; the match to TRBD2 covers 11 bases. After removal of 5 bases from V and 2 bases from J, the junction contained 26 bases not matched to a gene. Germline lookup yields CDR1 MNHEY and CDR2 SVGAGI. The CDR3 consists of 22 residues.

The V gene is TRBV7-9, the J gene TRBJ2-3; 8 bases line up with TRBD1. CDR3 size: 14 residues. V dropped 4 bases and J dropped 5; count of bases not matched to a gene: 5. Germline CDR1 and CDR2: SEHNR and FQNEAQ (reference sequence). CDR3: CASSYDRGVDTQYF. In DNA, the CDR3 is TGTGCCAGCAGCTATGACAGGGGTGTAGATACGCAGTATTTT.

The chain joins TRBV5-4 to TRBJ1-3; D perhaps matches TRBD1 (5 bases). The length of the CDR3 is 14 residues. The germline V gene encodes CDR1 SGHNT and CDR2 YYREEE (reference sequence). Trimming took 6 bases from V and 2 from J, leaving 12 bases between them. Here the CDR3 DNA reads TGTGCCAGCAAGACGGGGGGGGCTGGAAACACCATATATTTT. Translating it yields CASKTGGAGNTIYF.

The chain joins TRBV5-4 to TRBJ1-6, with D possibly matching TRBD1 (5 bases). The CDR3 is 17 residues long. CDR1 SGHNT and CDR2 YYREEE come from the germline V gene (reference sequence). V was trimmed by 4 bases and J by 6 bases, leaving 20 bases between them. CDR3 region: CASSPGGGRPPNSPLHF. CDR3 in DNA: TGTGCCAGCAGCCCTGGCGGGGGACGGCCGCCTAATTCACCCCTCCACTTT.

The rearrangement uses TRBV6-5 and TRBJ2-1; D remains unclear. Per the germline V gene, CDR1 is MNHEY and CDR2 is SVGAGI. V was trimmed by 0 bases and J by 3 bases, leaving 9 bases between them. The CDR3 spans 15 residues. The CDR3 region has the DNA TGTGCCAGCAGTTACTCGACCCAGAACTACAATGAGCAGTTCTTC. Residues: CASSYSTQNYNEQFF.

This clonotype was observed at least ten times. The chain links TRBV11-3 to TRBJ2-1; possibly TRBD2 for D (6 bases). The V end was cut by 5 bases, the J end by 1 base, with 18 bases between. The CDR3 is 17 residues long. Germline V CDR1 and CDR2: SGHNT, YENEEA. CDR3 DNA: TGTGCCAGCAGCCAGCCTCGGGGTCTAGCGTCCTACAATGAGCAGTTCTTC. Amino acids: CASSQPRGLASYNEQFF.

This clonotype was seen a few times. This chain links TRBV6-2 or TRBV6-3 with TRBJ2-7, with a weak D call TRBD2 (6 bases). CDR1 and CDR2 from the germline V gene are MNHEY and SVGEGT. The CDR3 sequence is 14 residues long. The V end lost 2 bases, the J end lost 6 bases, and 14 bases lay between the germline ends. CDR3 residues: CASSYVPGRIEQYF. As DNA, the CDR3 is TGTGCCAGCAGTTACGTTCCGGGGAGGATCGAGCAGTACTTC.

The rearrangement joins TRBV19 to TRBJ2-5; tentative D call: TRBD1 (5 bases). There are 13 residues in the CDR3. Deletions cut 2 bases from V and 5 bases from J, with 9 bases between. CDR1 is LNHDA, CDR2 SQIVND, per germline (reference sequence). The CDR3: CASSIQGTETQYF. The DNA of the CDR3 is TGTGCCAGTAGTATACAGGGTACGGAGACCCAGTACTTC.

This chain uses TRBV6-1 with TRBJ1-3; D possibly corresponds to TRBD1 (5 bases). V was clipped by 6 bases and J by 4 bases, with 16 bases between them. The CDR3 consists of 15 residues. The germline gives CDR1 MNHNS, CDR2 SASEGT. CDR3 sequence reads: CASRRDPNSGNTIYF. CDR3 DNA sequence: TGTGCCAGCAGGAGGGACCCAAATTCGGGAAACACCATATATTTT.

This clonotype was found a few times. The CDR3 bases are TGTGCCAGCCGGGGGCAGCTGGACGGGGAGCTGTTTTTT. Encoded protein: CASRGQLDGELFF. The V and J genes are TRBV11-2 and TRBJ2-2, with D perhaps TRBD1 or TRBD2 (6 bases each). CDR3 size: 13 residues. V was trimmed by 8 bases and J by 7 bases, leaving 14 bases between them. Germline CDR1 is SGHAT and CDR2 is FQNNGV.

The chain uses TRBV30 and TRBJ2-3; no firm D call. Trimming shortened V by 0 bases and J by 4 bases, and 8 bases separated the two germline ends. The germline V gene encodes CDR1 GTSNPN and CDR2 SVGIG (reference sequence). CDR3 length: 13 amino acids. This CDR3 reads CAWSVGWADTQYF. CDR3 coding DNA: TGTGCCTGGAGTGTAGGATGGGCAGATACGCAGTATTTT.

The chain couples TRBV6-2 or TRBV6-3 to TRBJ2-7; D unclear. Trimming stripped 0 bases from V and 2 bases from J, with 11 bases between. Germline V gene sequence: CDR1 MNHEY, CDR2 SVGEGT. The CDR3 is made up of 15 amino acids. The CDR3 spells CASSYSLRTPYEQYF. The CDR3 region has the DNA TGTGCCAGCAGTTACTCACTAAGAACCCCCTACGAGCAGTACTTC.

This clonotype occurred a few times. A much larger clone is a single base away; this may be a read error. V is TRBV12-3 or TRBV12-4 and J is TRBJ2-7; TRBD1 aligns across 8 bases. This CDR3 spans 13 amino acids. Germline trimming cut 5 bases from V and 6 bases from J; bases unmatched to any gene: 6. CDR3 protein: CASSPETGVEQYV. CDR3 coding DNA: TGTGCCAGCAGTCCCGAGACAGGGGTCGAGCAGTACGTC.

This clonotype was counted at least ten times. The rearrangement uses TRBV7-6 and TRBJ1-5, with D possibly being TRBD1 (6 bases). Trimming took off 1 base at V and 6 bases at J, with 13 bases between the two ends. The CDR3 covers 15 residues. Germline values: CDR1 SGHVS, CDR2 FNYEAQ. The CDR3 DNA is TGTGCCAGCAGCTTAGAGGGGGTTTTGGGTCAGCCCCAGCATTTT. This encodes CASSLEGVLGQPQHF.

CDR3 sequence (DNA): TGCAGTGCAAGCGACGAGAGCTCCTACGAGCAGTACGTC. Its protein is CSASDESSYEQYV. The J gene is TRBJ2-7, the V gene TRBV20-1; no clear D gene. CDR3 length: 13 residues. Per the germline V gene, CDR1 is DFQATT and CDR2 is SNEGSKA (reference sequence). Trimming pared 6 bases from V and 0 bases from J, leaving 12 bases between.

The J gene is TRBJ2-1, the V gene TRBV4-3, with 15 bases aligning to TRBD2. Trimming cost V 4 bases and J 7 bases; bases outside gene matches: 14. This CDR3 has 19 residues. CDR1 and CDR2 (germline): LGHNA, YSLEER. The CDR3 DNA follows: TGCGCCAGCAGCCGATCCCTTCCGGGACTAGCGGGGGGTGTGAATGAGCAGTTCTTC. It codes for CASSRSLPGLAGGVNEQFF.

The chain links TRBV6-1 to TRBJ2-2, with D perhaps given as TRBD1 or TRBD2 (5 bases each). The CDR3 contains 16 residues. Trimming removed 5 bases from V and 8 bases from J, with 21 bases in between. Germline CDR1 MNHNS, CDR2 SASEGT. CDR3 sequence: CASSYIGHGIPGELFF. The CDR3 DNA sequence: TGTGCCAGCAGTTACATTGGACACGGGATCCCGGGGGAGCTGTTTTTT.

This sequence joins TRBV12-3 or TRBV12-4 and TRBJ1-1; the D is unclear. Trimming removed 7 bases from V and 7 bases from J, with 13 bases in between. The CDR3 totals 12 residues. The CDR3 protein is CASTNRRVEAFF. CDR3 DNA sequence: TGTGCCAGCACTAACCGACGGGTTGAAGCTTTCTTT.

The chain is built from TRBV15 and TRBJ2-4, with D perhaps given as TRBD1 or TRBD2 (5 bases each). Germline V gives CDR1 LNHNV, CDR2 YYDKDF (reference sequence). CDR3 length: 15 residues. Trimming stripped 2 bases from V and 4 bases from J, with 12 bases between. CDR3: CATSRTRGGKNIQYF. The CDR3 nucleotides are TGTGCCACCAGCAGAACACGGGGCGGAAAAAACATTCAGTACTTC.

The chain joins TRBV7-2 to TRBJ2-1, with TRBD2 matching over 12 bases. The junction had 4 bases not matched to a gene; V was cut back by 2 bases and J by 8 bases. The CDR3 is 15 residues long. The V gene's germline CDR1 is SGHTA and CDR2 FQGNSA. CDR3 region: CASSLMTSGSYEQFF. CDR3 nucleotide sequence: TGTGCCAGCAGCTTAATGACTAGCGGGAGTTATGAGCAGTTCTTC.

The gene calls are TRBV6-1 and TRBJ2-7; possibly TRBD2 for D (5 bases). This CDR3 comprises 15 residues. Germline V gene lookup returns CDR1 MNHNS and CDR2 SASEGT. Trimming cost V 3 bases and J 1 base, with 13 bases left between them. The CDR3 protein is CASSEGKRLSYEQYF. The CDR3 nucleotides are TGTGCCAGCAGTGAGGGCAAGCGGCTTTCCTACGAGCAGTACTTC.

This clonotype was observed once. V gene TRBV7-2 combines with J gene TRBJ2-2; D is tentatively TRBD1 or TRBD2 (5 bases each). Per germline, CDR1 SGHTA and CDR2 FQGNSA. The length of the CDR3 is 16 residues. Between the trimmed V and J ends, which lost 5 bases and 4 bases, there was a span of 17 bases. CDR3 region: CASSLVLGAGTGELFF. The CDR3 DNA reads TGTGCCAGCAGCCTCGTATTAGGGGCGGGCACCGGGGAGCTGTTTTTT.

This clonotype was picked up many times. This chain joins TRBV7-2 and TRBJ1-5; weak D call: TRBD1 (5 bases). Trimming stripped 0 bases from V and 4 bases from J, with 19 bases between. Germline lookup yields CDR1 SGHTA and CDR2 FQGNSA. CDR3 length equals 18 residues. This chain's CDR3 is CASSLAGMWRQSNQPQHF. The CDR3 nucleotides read TGTGCCAGCAGCTTAGCGGGTATGTGGCGACAGTCAAATCAGCCCCAGCATTTT.

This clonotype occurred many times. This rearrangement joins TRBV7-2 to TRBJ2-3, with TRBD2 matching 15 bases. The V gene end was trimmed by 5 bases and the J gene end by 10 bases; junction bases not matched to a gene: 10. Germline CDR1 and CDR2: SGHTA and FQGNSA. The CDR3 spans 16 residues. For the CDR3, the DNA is TGTGCCAGCAGCCCCCGGGGACTAGCGGGAGGTTCGGCGCAGTATTTT. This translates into CASSPRGLAGGSAQYF. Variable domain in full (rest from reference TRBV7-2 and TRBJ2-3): GAGVSQSPSNKVTEKGKDVELRCDPISGHTALYWYRQSLGQGLEFLIYFQGNSAPDKSGLPSDRFSAERTGGSVSTLTIQRTQQEDSAVYLCASSPRGLAGGSAQYFGPGTRLTVL.

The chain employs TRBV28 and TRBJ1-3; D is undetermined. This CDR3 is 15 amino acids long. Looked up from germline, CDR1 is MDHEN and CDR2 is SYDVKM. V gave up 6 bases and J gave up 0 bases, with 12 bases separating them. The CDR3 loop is CASSPITHSGNTIYF. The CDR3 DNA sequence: TGTGCCAGCAGCCCTATAACACACTCTGGAAACACCATATATTTT.

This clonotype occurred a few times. CDR3 nucleotides: TGTGCCAGCAGGACACTAGGTTCGGGTGAGCAGTTCTTC. It encodes CASRTLGSGEQFF. V is TRBV6-2 or TRBV6-3 and J is TRBJ2-1; weak D call: TRBD2 (5 bases). Germline CDR1 and CDR2: MNHEY and SVGEGT. The CDR3 consists of 13 residues. Between the trimmed V and J ends, which lost 6 bases and 9 bases, there was a span of 15 bases.

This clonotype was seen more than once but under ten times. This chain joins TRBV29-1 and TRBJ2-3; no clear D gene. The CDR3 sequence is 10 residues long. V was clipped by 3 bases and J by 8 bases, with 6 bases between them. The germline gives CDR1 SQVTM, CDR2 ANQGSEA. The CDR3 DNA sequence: TGCAGCGTTGACCCACGTACGCAGTATTTT. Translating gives CSVDPRTQYF.

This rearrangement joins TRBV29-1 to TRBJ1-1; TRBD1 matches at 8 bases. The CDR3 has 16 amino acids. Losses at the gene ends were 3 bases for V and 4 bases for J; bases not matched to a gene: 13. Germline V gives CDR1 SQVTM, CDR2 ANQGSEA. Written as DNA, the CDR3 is TGCAGCGTTGACTTAGGACAGGGCAGGAGCGGCACTGAAGCTTTCTTT. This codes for CSVDLGQGRSGTEAFF.

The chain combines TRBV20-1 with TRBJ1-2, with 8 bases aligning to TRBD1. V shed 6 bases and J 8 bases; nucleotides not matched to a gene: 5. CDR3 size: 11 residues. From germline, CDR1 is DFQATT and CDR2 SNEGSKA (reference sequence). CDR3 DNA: TGCAGTGCCGGGACAGGCCGGGGCTACACCTTC. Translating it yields CSAGTGRGYTF.

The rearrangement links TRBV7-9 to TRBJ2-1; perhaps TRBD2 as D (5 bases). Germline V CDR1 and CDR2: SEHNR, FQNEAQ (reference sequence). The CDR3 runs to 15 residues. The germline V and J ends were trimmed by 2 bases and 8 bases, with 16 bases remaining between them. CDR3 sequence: CASSLRETPLDEQFF. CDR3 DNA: TGTGCCAGCAGCTTAAGGGAGACACCGTTGGATGAGCAGTTCTTC.

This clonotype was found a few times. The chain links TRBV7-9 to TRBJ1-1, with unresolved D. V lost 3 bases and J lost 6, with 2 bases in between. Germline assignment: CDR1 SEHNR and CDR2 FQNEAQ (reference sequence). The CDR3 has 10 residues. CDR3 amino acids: CASSFPEAFF. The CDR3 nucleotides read TGTGCCAGCAGCTTTCCTGAAGCTTTCTTT.